The next 19 T cell receptor beta chains were all read from a single sample in a study of OX40 agonist ivuxolimab in advanced cancers. The assay was immunoSEQ multiplex PCR, and TCRdb's table has in-frame clones only and misses some. The table lists about 80,000 clones, around 92% of them singletons, with 8.5% to 9% in the top ten. Here the sequenced sample was CD4+ or CD8+ T cells sorted from blood, taken in a trial of the OX40 agonist ivuxolimab. These receptors came from an adult with an advanced solid tumor such as melanoma, head and neck, liver or kidney cancer.

This chain links TRBV4-1 with TRBJ2-2; weak D call: TRBD2 (6 bases). Germline CDR1 is MGHRA and CDR2 is YSYEKL. Trimming cost V 1 base and J 5 bases, with 23 bases left between them. This CDR3 is built from 19 residues. CDR3 coding DNA: TGCGCCAGCAGCCAAGGGAGCGGATTAGACGGGGGAGATACCGGGGAGCTGTTTTTT. Its translation: CASSQGSGLDGGDTGELFF.

This chain uses TRBV13 with TRBJ2-1; D not resolved. Per the germline V gene, CDR1 is PRHDT and CDR2 is FYEKMQ (reference sequence). The length of the CDR3 is 13 residues. The germline V and J ends were trimmed by 4 bases and 6 bases, with 10 bases remaining between them. CDR3 residues: CASSWGTFNEQFF. The DNA of the CDR3 is TGTGCCAGCAGCTGGGGAACTTTCAATGAGCAGTTCTTC.

The chain joins TRBV5-6 to TRBJ1-1; D not certain. The CDR3 length is 14 residues. Per germline, CDR1 SGHDT and CDR2 YYEEEE. Trimming removed 0 bases at V and 5 bases at J, with 11 bases between. The CDR3 coding sequence is TGTGCCAGCAGCTTGGCCTCACGGGAAACTGAAGCTTTCTTT. Protein product: CASSLASRETEAFF.

This chain uses TRBV4-1 with TRBJ2-3; the D gene is possibly TRBD2 (7 bases). V was cut by 3 bases and J by 2 bases, with 21 bases left in between. From germline, CDR1 is MGHRA and CDR2 YSYEKL. The CDR3 totals 18 residues. The CDR3 is CASSQLRGAGDYTDTQYF. CDR3 coding DNA: TGCGCCAGCAGCCAGCTTCGGGGGGCAGGGGACTACACAGATACGCAGTATTTT.

The chain recombines TRBV5-6 with TRBJ2-6; D might be TRBD2 (6 bases). V dropped 4 bases and J dropped 1 base, with 9 bases sitting between them. This CDR3 region has 15 residues. Germline V gives CDR1 SGHDT, CDR2 YYEEEE. CDR3 sequence (DNA): TGTGCCAGCAGCGCCGGGGGATCTGGGGCCAACGTCCTGACTTTC. This encodes CASSAGGSGANVLTF.

V and J are TRBV10-3 and TRBJ1-3, with D hard to call. The CDR3 runs to 15 residues. Trimming cost V 5 bases and J 0 bases, with 11 bases left between them. Germline lookup yields CDR1 ENHRY and CDR2 SYGVKD. The CDR3, as DNA: TGTGCCATCAGTAATCAGATCACCTCTGGAAACACCATATATTTT. Its translation: CAISNQITSGNTIYF.

This clone occurred a few times. The chain links TRBV2 to TRBJ2-1; D is possibly TRBD2 (8 bases). Germline values: CDR1 SNHLY, CDR2 FYNNEI. The CDR3 is 22 amino acids. The V end was cut by 2 bases, the J end by 0 bases, with 29 bases between. CDR3 amino acids: CASSEPLPGGSGVSLSYNEQFF. The CDR3 coding sequence is TGTGCCAGCAGTGAACCCCTGCCAGGGGGTAGCGGGGTTTCACTCTCCTACAATGAGCAGTTCTTC.

The V call is TRBV2, the J call TRBJ2-7, with D possibly called TRBD1 or TRBD2 (5 bases each). The CDR3 is 13 residues long. Germline V gives CDR1 SNHLY, CDR2 FYNNEI. V was trimmed by 7 bases and J by 3 bases, leaving 13 bases between them. The CDR3 region is CASIGGVGYEQYF. In nucleotides, the CDR3 is TGTGCCAGCATTGGGGGTGTAGGCTACGAGCAGTACTTC.

CDR3 sequence: CASSLFPPTDTQYF. As DNA, the CDR3 is TGTGCCAGCAGTTTATTCCCCCCGACAGATACGCAGTATTTT. The chain couples TRBV27 to TRBJ2-3; D is unclear. The CDR3 runs to 14 residues. Germline CDR1 MNHEY, CDR2 SMNVEV (reference sequence). V lost 1 base to trimming and J lost 3 bases, with 8 bases between them.

This clone was seen a handful of times. The chain links TRBV11-2 to TRBJ1-2, with TRBD1 identical over 8 bases. V lost 5 bases and J lost 2; bases outside the gene matches: 7. The CDR3 runs 15 residues. Germline-derived CDR1 and CDR2 are SGHAT and FQNNGV. The CDR3 DNA sequence: TGTGCCAGCAGCCACGGACAGGGCGCGAACTATGGCTACACCTTC. The encoded protein is CASSHGQGANYGYTF. The complete variable domain, with remaining parts taken from reference TRBV11-2 and TRBJ1-2, reads EAGVAQSPRYKIIEKRQSVAFWCNPISGHATLYWYQQILGQGPKLLIQFQNNGVVDDSQLPKDRFSAERLKGVDSTLKIQPAKLEDSAVYLCASSHGQGANYGYTFGSGTRLTVV.

This clone was detected a few times. V is TRBV7-8 and J is TRBJ2-7; TRBD2 matches 9 bases. Trimming at V came to 3 bases and at J to 0 bases, leaving 6 bases not matched to a gene. There are 16 residues in the CDR3. Germline values: CDR1 SGHVS, CDR2 FQNEAQ. CDR3 nucleotides: TGTGCCAGCAGCTTGCTAGCGGGGCCAAGCTCCTACGAGCAGTACTTC. Protein product: CASSLLAGPSSYEQYF. Using reference TRBV7-8 and TRBJ2-7 for the parts outside the CDR3, the full variable domain is GAGVSQSPRYKVAKRGQDVALRCDPISGHVSLFWYQQALGQGPEFLTYFQNEAQLDKSGLPSDRFFAERPEGSVSTLKIQRTQQEDSAVYLCASSLLAGPSSYEQYFGPGTRLTVT.

The chain recombines TRBV7-3 with TRBJ2-3, with 9 positions matching TRBD2. Germline V gene lookup returns CDR1 SGHTA and CDR2 FQGTGA. J gave up 5 bases and V 1 base, and 4 bases lay outside the gene matches. This CDR3 has 15 amino acids. The CDR3 is CASSLSGGALDTQYF. The CDR3 nucleotides are TGTGCCAGCAGCTTAAGCGGGGGGGCTTTAGATACGCAGTATTTT.

The V call is TRBV6-6, the J call TRBJ1-1; unclear D gene. V lost 6 bases to trimming and J lost 0 bases, with 5 bases between them. CDR3 length equals 12 residues. Germline V lookup: CDR1 MNHNY, CDR2 SVGAGI (reference sequence). This chain's CDR3 is CASSALNTEAFF. In DNA form, the CDR3 reads TGTGCCAGCAGCGCCCTGAACACTGAAGCTTTCTTT.

The chain is built from TRBV7-7 and TRBJ2-5; D tentatively reads TRBD1 or TRBD2 (5 bases each). The length of the CDR3 is 16 residues. Germline assignment: CDR1 SSHAT and CDR2 FNYEAQ (reference sequence). With 5 bases removed from V and 5 bases from J, the gap between germline ends came to 21 bases. This CDR3 is CASSPRRDGGWETQYF. The CDR3, as DNA: TGTGCCAGCAGCCCCCGACGGGACGGAGGTTGGGAGACCCAGTACTTC.

This chain connects TRBV4-1 to TRBJ2-1; tentative D call: TRBD1 (5 bases). The CDR3 has 16 residues. From germline, CDR1 is MGHRA and CDR2 YSYEKL. Trimming left V 2 bases short and J 2 bases short, with 13 bases between. As DNA, the CDR3 is TGCGCCAGCAGCCAAATTCACTCAGGGCCCTACAATGAGCAGTTCTTC. It yields the protein CASSQIHSGPYNEQFF.

V gene TRBV7-6 combines with J gene TRBJ2-5, with D tentatively TRBD1 (6 bases). Germline V gene data show CDR1 as SGHVS and CDR2 as FNYEAQ. This CDR3 is 18 amino acids long. V lost 1 base and J lost 5, with 23 bases in between. DNA for the CDR3: TGTGCCAGCAGCTTAGAGGCAGGGGTGCTGGATGTCGTGGAGACCCAGTACTTC. This encodes CASSLEAGVLDVVETQYF.

V and J are TRBV27 and TRBJ1-6, with D perhaps matching TRBD1 (5 bases). The CDR3 has 15 amino acids. Trimming shortened V by 4 bases and J by 6 bases, and 13 bases separated the two germline ends. Looked up from germline, CDR1 is MNHEY and CDR2 is SMNVEV (reference sequence). CDR3 nucleotide sequence: TGTGCCAGCAGTTACGGAGTGGGGGGTAATTCACCCCTCCACTTT. Translating gives CASSYGVGGNSPLHF.

The chain couples TRBV19 to TRBJ2-1; 12 positions match TRBD2. The germline gives CDR1 LNHDA, CDR2 SQIVND (reference sequence). The V and J ends lost 5 bases and 9 bases, in that order; junction bases with no gene match: 5. The CDR3 sequence is 14 residues long. CDR3 DNA sequence: TGTGCCAGTAGTCCTAGCGGGGGGGCTGCTGAGCAGTTCTTC. The encoded protein is CASSPSGGAAEQFF.

This clone was observed a single time. V gene TRBV4-3 combines with J gene TRBJ2-7; tentatively, D is TRBD1 (6 bases). V lost 1 base and J 2 bases, leaving 15 bases between the germline ends. CDR1 and CDR2 from the germline V gene are LGHNA and YSLEER. This CDR3 contains 16 residues. The CDR3 protein is CASSQGIGQTTYEQYF. DNA for the CDR3: TGCGCCAGCAGCCAAGGTATCGGACAGACGACCTACGAGCAGTACTTC.